This T cell receptor beta chain was sequenced during a study of human T cells and chemical hapten exposure. Looking at the study overall: Minor volume differences among pooled libraries chiefly drove per-sample TCR yield variation.

Between the trimmed V and J ends, which lost 7 bases and 4 bases, there was a span of 29 bases. Germline CDR1 MNHEY, CDR2 SMNVEV (reference sequence). The CDR3 covers 18 residues. One entry per CDR3 protein, called by TCRdb with MiXCR from the RACE reads. This table holds about 190,000 distinct CDR3 sequences, approximately 26% found once. Time point reported: patch test 3, about 24 weeks after DPC sensitization. Treatment defined: therapeutic diphenylcyclopropenone sensitization with weekly scalp DPC. The material was whole blood, obtained in connection with sensitization to the hapten diphenylcyclopropenone (DPC). The receptor was derived from a woman in her forties with alopecia areata. Some clones in this sample may be carry-over from other donors' samples. The chain combines TRBV27 with TRBJ2-7, with D perhaps assigned TRBD1 or TRBD2 (5 bases each). This chain's CDR3 is CASKRGARLQGFLYEQYF. In DNA, the CDR3 is TGTGCCAGCAAAAGGGGAGCAAGGCTTCAGGGATTCTTGTACGAGCAGTACTTC.